This record looks at one T cell receptor (beta chain) sequence and its context. CDR1 and CDR2 from the germline V gene are MNHEY and SVGEGT. The CDR3 extends over 12 amino acids. Trimming shortened V by 0 bases and J by 9 bases, and 9 bases separated the two germline ends. The sample is drawn from a study of control samples from healthy donors and cancer patients. Profiling relied on immunoSEQ multiplex PCR, and the TCRdb table lists in-frame clones only, not all of them. This sample yields 170,000 or so clones, of which 91% are seen a single time; 2% to 2.5% belongs to the top ten. This clonotype was obtained from a woman between 40 and 50 years old in good health. Source material: blood. The chain employs TRBV6-2 or TRBV6-3 and TRBJ2-7; tentatively, D is TRBD1 (5 bases). CDR3 in amino acids: CASSYSGDPQYF. For the CDR3, the DNA is TGTGCCAGCAGTTACTCAGGGGATCCGCAGTACTTC.